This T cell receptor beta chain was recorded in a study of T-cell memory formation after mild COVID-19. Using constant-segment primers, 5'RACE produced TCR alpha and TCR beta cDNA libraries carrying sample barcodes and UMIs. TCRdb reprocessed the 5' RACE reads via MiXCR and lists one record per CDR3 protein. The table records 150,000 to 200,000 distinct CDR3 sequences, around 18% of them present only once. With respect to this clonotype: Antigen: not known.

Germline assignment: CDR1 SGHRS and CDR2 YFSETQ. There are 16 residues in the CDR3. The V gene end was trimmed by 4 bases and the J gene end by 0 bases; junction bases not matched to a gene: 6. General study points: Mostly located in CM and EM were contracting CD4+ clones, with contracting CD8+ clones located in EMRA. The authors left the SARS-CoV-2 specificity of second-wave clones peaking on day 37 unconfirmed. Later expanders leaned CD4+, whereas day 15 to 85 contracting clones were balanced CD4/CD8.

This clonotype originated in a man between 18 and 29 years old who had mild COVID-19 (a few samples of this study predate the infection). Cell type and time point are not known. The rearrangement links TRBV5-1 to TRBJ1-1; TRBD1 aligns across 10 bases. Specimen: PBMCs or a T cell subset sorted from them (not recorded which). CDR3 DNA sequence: TGCGCCAGCAGCCCTGGGACAGGGGCGGTGAACACTGAAGCTTTCTTT. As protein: CASSPGTGAVNTEAFF.